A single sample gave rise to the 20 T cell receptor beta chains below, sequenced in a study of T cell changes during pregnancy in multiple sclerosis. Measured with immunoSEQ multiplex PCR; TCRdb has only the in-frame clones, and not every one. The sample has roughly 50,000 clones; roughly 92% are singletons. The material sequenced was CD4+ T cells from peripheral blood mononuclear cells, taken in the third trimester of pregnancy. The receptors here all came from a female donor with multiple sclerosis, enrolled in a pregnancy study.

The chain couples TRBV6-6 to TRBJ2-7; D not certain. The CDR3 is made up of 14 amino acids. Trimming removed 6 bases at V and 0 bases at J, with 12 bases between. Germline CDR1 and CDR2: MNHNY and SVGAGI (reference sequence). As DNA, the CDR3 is TGTGCCAGCAGACTCGACATGCTCTCCTACGAGCAGTACTTC. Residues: CASRLDMLSYEQYF.

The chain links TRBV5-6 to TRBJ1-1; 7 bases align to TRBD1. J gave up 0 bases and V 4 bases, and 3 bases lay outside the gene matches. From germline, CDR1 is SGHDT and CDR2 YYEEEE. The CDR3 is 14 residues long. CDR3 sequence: CASSRTGLNTEAFF. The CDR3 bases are TGTGCCAGCAGCCGGACAGGCCTGAACACTGAAGCTTTCTTT.

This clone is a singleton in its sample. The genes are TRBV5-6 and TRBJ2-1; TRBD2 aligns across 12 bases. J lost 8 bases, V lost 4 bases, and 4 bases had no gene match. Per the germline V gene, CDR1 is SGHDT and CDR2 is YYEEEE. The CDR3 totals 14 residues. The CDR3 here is CASSPLAGGDEQFF. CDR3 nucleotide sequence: TGTGCCAGCAGCCCACTAGCGGGAGGCGATGAGCAGTTCTTC.

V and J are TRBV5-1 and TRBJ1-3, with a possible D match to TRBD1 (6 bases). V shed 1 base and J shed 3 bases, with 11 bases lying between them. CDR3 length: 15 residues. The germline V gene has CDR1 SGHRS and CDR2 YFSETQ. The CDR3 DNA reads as TGCGCCAGCAGCTTGTTTTCAGGGGTTGGAAACACCATATATTTT. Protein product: CASSLFSGVGNTIYF.

CDR3 nucleotide sequence: TGTGCCTGGCAAACTACAGGGTCGGGAAACACCATATATTTT. It specifies CAWQTTGSGNTIYF. The chain couples TRBV30 to TRBJ1-3; tentative D call: TRBD1 (6 bases). The germline V and J ends were trimmed by 5 bases and 4 bases, with 15 bases remaining between them. CDR3 length equals 14 residues. The V gene's germline CDR1 is GTSNPN and CDR2 SVGIG (reference sequence).

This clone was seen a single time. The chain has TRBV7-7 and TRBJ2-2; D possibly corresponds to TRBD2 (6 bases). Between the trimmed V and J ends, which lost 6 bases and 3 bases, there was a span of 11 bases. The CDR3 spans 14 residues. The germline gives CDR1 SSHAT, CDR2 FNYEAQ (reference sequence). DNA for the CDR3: TGTGCCAGCAGAATCGGGACTCACACCGGGGAGCTGTTTTTT. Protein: CASRIGTHTGELFF.

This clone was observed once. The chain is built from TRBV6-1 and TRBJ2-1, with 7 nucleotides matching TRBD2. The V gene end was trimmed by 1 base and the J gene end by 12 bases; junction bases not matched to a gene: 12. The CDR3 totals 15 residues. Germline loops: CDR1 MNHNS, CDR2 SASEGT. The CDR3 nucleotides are TGTGCCAGCAGTGAAGGGTCAGCGGGGAAGGTCCGGCAGTTCTTC. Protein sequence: CASSEGSAGKVRQFF.

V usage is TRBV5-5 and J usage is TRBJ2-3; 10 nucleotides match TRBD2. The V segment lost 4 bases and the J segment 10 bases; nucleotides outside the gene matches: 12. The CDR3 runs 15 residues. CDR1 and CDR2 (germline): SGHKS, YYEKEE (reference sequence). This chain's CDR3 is CASSGVSGGAAAQYF. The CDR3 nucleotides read TGTGCCAGCAGCGGGGTGAGCGGGGGGGCCGCGGCGCAGTATTTT.

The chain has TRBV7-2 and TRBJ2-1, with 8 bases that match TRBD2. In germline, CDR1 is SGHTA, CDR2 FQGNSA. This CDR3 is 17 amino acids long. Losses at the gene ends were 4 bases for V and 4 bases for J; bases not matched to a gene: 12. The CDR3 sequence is CASSSAADSGGYNEQFF. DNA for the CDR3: TGTGCCAGCAGCTCCGCAGCCGATTCGGGGGGGTACAATGAGCAGTTCTTC. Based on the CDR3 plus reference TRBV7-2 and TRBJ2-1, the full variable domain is GAGVSQSPSNKVTEKGKDVELRCDPISGHTALYWYRQSLGQGLEFLIYFQGNSAPDKSGLPSDRFSAERTGGSVSTLTIQRTQQEDSAVYLCASSSAADSGGYNEQFFGPGTRLTVL.

Here the CDR3 DNA reads TGCGCCAGCAGCTTGGAGGGGTATAGCAATCAGCCCCAGCATTTT. Its translation is CASSLEGYSNQPQHF. V usage is TRBV5-1 and J usage is TRBJ1-5; TRBD1 is a possible D gene (5 bases). Germline CDR1 reads SGHRS; CDR2 reads YFSETQ. The CDR3 is made up of 15 amino acids. Trimming took 0 bases from V and 0 from J, leaving 7 bases between them. Complete variable domain (other parts from reference TRBV5-1 and TRBJ1-5): KAGVTQTPRYLIKTRGQQVTLSCSPISGHRSVSWYQQTPGQGLQFLFEYFSETQRNKGNFPGRFSGRQFSNSRSEMNVSTLELGDSALYLCASSLEGYSNQPQHFGDGTRLSIL.

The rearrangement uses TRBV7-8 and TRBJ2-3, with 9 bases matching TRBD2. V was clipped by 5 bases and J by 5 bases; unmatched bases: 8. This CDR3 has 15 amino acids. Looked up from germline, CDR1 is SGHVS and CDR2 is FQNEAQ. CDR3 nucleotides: TGTGCCAGCAGCCGAGGGCGGGGGGGAGGAGATACGCAGTATTTT. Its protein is CASSRGRGGGDTQYF.

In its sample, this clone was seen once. The CDR3 DNA sequence: TGTGCCAGCAGCCCGGGACTACTCACAGATACGCAGTATTTT. It specifies CASSPGLLTDTQYF. V is TRBV5-4 and J is TRBJ2-3, with 7 bases fitting TRBD2. There are 14 residues in the CDR3. Trimming took 4 bases from V and 2 from J; bases not matched to a gene: 4. Germline V gives CDR1 SGHNT, CDR2 YYREEE (reference sequence). The whole variable domain, remainder taken from reference TRBV5-4 and TRBJ2-3, is ETGVTQSPTHLIKTRGQQVTLRCSSQSGHNTVSWYQQALGQGPQFIFQYYREEENGRGNFPPRFSGLQFPNYSSELNVNALELDDSALYLCASSPGLLTDTQYFGPGTRLTVL.

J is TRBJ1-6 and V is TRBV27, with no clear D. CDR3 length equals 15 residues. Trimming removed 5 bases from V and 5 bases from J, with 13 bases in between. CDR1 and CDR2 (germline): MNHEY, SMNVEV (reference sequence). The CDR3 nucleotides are TGTGCCAGCAGTATAGGTCTAGTACATAATTCACCCCTCCACTTT. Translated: CASSIGLVHNSPLHF.

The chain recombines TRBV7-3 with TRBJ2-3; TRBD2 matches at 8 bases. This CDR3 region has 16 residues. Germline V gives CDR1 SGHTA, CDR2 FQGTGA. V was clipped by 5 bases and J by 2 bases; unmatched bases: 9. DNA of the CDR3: TGTGCCAGCAGCATCTCGGGAGGGGGGACCACAGATACGCAGTATTTT. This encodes CASSISGGGTTDTQYF.

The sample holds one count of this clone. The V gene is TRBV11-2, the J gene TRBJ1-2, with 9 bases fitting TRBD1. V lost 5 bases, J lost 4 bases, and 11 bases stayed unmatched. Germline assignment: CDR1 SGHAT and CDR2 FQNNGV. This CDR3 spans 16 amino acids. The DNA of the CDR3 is TGTGCCAGCAGCACGGGAGGGGGACAGGGTCCCTATGGCTACACCTTC. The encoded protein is CASSTGGGQGPYGYTF.

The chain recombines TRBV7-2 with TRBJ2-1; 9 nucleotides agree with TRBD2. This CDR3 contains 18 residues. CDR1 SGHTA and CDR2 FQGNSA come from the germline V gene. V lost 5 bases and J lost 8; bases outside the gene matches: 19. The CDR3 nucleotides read TGTGCCAGCAGCCCCATGAGGGCTAGCGGGATAATATTCCATGAGCAGTTCTTC. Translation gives CASSPMRASGIIFHEQFF.

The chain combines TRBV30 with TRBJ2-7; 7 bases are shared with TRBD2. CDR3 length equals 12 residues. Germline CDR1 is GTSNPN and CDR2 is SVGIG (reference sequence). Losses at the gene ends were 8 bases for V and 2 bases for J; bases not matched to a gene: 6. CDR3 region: CAARERTYEQYF. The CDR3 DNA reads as TGTGCCGCGCGGGAGAGGACCTACGAGCAGTACTTC. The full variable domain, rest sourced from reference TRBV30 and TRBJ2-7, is SQTIHQWPATLVQPVGSPLSLECTVEGTSNPNLYWYRQAAGRGLQLLFYSVGIGQISSEVPQNLSASRPQDRQFILSSKKLLLSDSGFYLCAARERTYEQYFGPGTRLTVT.

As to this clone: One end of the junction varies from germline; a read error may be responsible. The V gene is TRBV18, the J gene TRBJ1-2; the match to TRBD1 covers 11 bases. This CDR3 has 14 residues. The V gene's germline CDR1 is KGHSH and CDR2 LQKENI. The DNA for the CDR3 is TGTGCCAGCTCACCCCGGACAGGGGGCGGACTCACCGAATTC. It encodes CASSPRTGGGLTEF.

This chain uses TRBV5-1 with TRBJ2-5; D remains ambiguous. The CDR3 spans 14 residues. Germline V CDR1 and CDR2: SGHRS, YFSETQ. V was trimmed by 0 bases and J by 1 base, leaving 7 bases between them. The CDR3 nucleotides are TGCGCCAGCAGCTTGGGAAAGCCCCAAGAGACCCAGTACTTC. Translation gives CASSLGKPQETQYF.

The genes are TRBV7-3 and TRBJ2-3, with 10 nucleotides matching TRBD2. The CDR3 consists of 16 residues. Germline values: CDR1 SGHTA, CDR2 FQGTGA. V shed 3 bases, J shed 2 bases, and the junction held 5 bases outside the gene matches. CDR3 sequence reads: CASSLHGLADTDTQYF. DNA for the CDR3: TGTGCCAGCAGCTTGCACGGACTAGCGGACACAGATACGCAGTATTTT.